These 19 T cell receptor beta chains share one sample of origin, sequenced in a study of T cells in Graves' hyperthyroidism and ophthalmopathy (dated by TCRdb to about 2019). Library generation was performed with multiplex PCR. TCRdb names Illumina HiSeq 2000 as the instrument used. TCR beta CDR3 regions were amplified from RNA transcripts. A first-round RT-PCR of the TCR CDR3 used the HTBI primer set with the Qiagen OneStep RT-PCR kit. TCRdb trimmed the raw reads at Q25, called clones with MiXCR and kept productive beta chains. Rows with one shared CDR3 protein collapse into an entry with the most common genes and DNA. The sample table records some 550,000 distinct CDR3 sequences; 16% of these occur just once. The ten largest clones represent roughly 3.3% of the sample. Sequenced sample: blood. The source of these receptors is a woman between 40 and 50 years old with Graves' ophthalmopathy.

This clonotype showed up just a few times. The J gene is TRBJ2-1, the V gene TRBV20-1, with unresolved D. This CDR3 spans 15 amino acids. Looked up from germline, CDR1 is DFQATT and CDR2 is SNEGSKA (reference sequence). The V and J ends lost 3 bases and 0 bases respectively, with 12 bases between them. The CDR3 here is CSARPSESSYNEQFF. The CDR3 coding sequence is TGCAGTGCTAGGCCGTCCGAGAGCTCCTACAATGAGCAGTTCTTC.

The CDR3 coding sequence is TGCGCCAGCAGCACAGGGTTGTTTAACACTGAAGCTTTCTTT. Translated: CASSTGLFNTEAFF. The V and J genes are TRBV5-1 and TRBJ1-1; TRBD1 might be the D (6 bases). Germline V gene lookup returns CDR1 SGHRS and CDR2 YFSETQ. V was clipped by 4 bases and J by 2 bases, with 12 bases between them. This CDR3 comprises 14 residues. The full variable domain, rest sourced from reference TRBV5-1 and TRBJ1-1, is KAGVTQTPRYLIKTRGQQVTLSCSPISGHRSVSWYQQTPGQGLQFLFEYFSETQRNKGNFPGRFSGRQFSNSRSEMNVSTLELGDSALYLCASSTGLFNTEAFFGQGTRLTVV.

A word on this clonotype: Possible read error: a much larger clone is one base away. The chain has TRBV28 and TRBJ1-3, with D perhaps TRBD1 (6 bases). From germline, CDR1 is MDHEN and CDR2 SYDVKM. The CDR3 runs 13 residues. The CDR3: CATTGTPGNAIYF. DNA for the CDR3: TGTGCCACCACCGGGACACCTGGAAACGCCATATATTTT.

At least ten counts were recorded for this clonotype. The CDR3 here is CASSETSGLSYEQYF. The CDR3 coding sequence is TGTGCCAGCAGTGAAACTAGCGGGCTCTCCTACGAGCAGTACTTC. The chain joins TRBV28 to TRBJ2-7; 9 bases agree with TRBD2. CDR1 is MDHEN and CDR2 is SYDVKM in the germline V gene. This CDR3 region has 15 residues. V gave up 5 bases and J gave up 0 bases; unmatched junction bases: 5.

This clonotype was recorded a few times. This chain links TRBV5-8 with TRBJ2-3; 10 nucleotides agree with TRBD1. After removal of 0 bases from V and 4 bases from J, the junction contained 14 bases not matched to a gene. The CDR3 sequence is 19 residues long. Germline CDR1 SGHTS, CDR2 YDEGEE. The CDR3 bases are TGTGCCAGCAGCTTGGCCGTTAGGCGACAGGGGGCGTCTTCAGATACGCAGTATTTT. Translated: CASSLAVRRQGASSDTQYF. The full variable domain, completed using reference TRBV5-8 and TRBJ2-3, is EAGVTQSPTHLIKTRGQQATLRCSPISGHTSVYWYQQALGLGLQFLLWYDEGEERNRGNFPPRFSGRQFPNYSSELNVNALELEDSALYLCASSLAVRRQGASSDTQYFGPGTRLTVL.

This clonotype was counted only a few times. The chain links TRBV6-1 to TRBJ2-3; maybe TRBD1 (5 bases). CDR1 is MNHNS and CDR2 is SASEGT in the germline V gene. CDR3 length equals 14 residues. The V and J ends lost 8 bases and 0 bases respectively, with 12 bases between them. The CDR3 loop is CASGATSSTDTQYF. As DNA, the CDR3 is TGTGCCAGCGGGGCTACGTCAAGCACAGATACGCAGTATTTT.

This clonotype was seen repeatedly, ten times or more. This sequence joins TRBV11-2 and TRBJ1-2; the D is unclear. V gave up 1 base and J gave up 1 base, with 16 bases separating them. This CDR3 region has 17 residues. From germline, CDR1 is SGHAT and CDR2 FQNNGV. CDR3 loop: CASSLVPGAHVNYGYTF. For the CDR3, the DNA is TGTGCCAGCAGCTTAGTCCCAGGAGCACACGTTAACTATGGCTACACCTTC.

This sequence joins TRBV7-9 and TRBJ2-5; 9 bases align to TRBD2. The J segment lost 4 bases and the V segment lost 5 bases, leaving 11 bases of the junction unmatched. The CDR3 has 16 amino acids. CDR1 is SEHNR and CDR2 is FQNEAQ in the germline V gene (reference sequence). CDR3 bases: TGTGCCAGCAGCCCCTGGGGCGGGGGGGGTCGAGAGACCCAGTACTTC. This gives the protein CASSPWGGGGRETQYF.

The chain recombines TRBV20-1 with TRBJ2-5; TRBD2 matches at 11 bases. The CDR3 is 16 amino acids. Germline values: CDR1 DFQATT, CDR2 SNEGSKA (reference sequence). V shed 2 bases, J shed 2 bases, and the junction held 7 bases outside the gene matches. CDR3 DNA sequence: TGCAGTGCTAGAAAGGCTGCTAGCGGGAGGCAAGAGACCCAGTACTTC. This codes for CSARKAASGRQETQYF.

The chain combines TRBV6-1 with TRBJ2-3; D perhaps matches TRBD1 (5 bases). With 5 bases removed from V and 0 bases from J, the gap between germline ends came to 15 bases. The CDR3 is 16 residues long. The germline V gene has CDR1 MNHNS and CDR2 SASEGT. CDR3 sequence (DNA): TGTGCCAGCAGTTCTCCTTTCAGGGAAAGCACAGATACGCAGTATTTT. Its protein product is CASSSPFRESTDTQYF.

The rearrangement links TRBV30 to TRBJ2-5; 7 bases agree with TRBD1. The CDR3 consists of 12 residues. V dropped 6 bases and J dropped 4; count of bases not matched to a gene: 5. From germline, CDR1 is GTSNPN and CDR2 SVGIG (reference sequence). As DNA, the CDR3 is TGTGCCTGCCGGGACAGTGGAGAGACCCAGTACTTC. It yields the protein CACRDSGETQYF. Drawing the rest from reference TRBV30 and TRBJ2-5, the complete variable domain is SQTIHQWPATLVQPVGSPLSLECTVEGTSNPNLYWYRQAAGRGLQLLFYSVGIGQISSEVPQNLSASRPQDRQFILSSKKLLLSDSGFYLCACRDSGETQYFGPGTRLLVL.

This clonotype was observed many times. The genes are TRBV30 and TRBJ2-5; D perhaps matches TRBD1 (6 bases). The length of the CDR3 is 13 residues. The V gene's germline CDR1 is GTSNPN and CDR2 SVGIG (reference sequence). The germline V and J ends were trimmed by 0 bases and 5 bases, with 10 bases remaining between them. The CDR3 region is CAWSVWGRETQYF. Here the CDR3 DNA reads TGTGCCTGGAGTGTGTGGGGGCGGGAGACCCAGTACTTC.

At least ten counts were recorded for this clonotype. The genes are TRBV18 and TRBJ2-1; D gene uncertain. Germline V gene data show CDR1 as KGHSH and CDR2 as LQKENI. The CDR3 extends over 13 amino acids. V was pared by 0 bases and J by 8 bases, with 8 bases between. The CDR3 DNA reads as TGTGCCAGCTCACCACCGACGTTCTATGAGCAGTTCTTC. It encodes CASSPPTFYEQFF.

This clonotype was seen ten or more times. This chain links TRBV3-1 with TRBJ2-3, with TRBD2 identical over 9 bases. The germline gives CDR1 LGHDT, CDR2 YNNKEL (reference sequence). This CDR3 spans 16 amino acids. V lost 4 bases, J lost 1 base, and 6 bases stayed unmatched. The CDR3 here is CASSLRLAGGTDTQYF. The CDR3, as DNA: TGTGCCAGCAGCCTAAGATTAGCGGGGGGCACAGATACGCAGTATTTT.

This clonotype was counted only a few times. This may be a read error, as it is one base from a much larger clone. The V gene is TRBV25-1, the J gene TRBJ2-7; 10 positions agree with TRBD1. Losses at the gene ends were 6 bases for V and 5 bases for J; bases not matched to a gene: 7. CDR1 is MGHDK and CDR2 is SYGVNS in the germline V gene. The CDR3 is made up of 14 amino acids. The CDR3 is CASSTGTGVHEQYF. CDR3 DNA: TGTGCCAGCAGCACCGGGACAGGGGTCCACGAGCAGTACTTC.

This clonotype was observed many times. The rearrangement links TRBV7-2 to TRBJ2-1; the D gene is possibly TRBD2 (5 bases). CDR1 SGHTA and CDR2 FQGNSA come from the germline V gene. This CDR3 has 16 residues. Between the trimmed V and J ends, which lost 4 bases and 0 bases, there was a span of 13 bases. In DNA form, the CDR3 reads TGTGCCAGCAGCTCAGGCACTAGAGGCTCCTACAATGAGCAGTTCTTC. Translating gives CASSSGTRGSYNEQFF.

This clonotype has at least ten counts. This chain joins TRBV28 and TRBJ2-1, with 8 bases lining up with TRBD1. This CDR3 spans 15 amino acids. V lost 6 bases, J lost 0 bases, and 4 bases stayed unmatched. Per germline, CDR1 MDHEN and CDR2 SYDVKM. CDR3 region: CASRRQGSSYNEQFF. The CDR3 DNA is TGTGCCAGCAGGCGACAGGGGAGCTCCTACAATGAGCAGTTCTTC.

This clonotype was picked up many times. The rearrangement links TRBV11-2 to TRBJ1-2, with no clear D. The CDR3 contains 15 residues. Germline lookup yields CDR1 SGHAT and CDR2 FQNNGV. With 0 bases removed from V and 4 bases from J, the gap between germline ends came to 12 bases. The CDR3, as DNA: TGTGCCAGCAGCTTAGACAGGATACTAACCTATGGCTACACCTTC. Translated, it gives CASSLDRILTYGYTF.

This clonotype was counted at least ten times. The chain joins TRBV2 to TRBJ2-7; D perhaps matches TRBD1 (5 bases). CDR1 SNHLY and CDR2 FYNNEI come from the germline V gene. V lost 1 base, J lost 0 bases, and 16 bases lay in between. The CDR3 has 17 amino acids. The CDR3 protein is CASSEVLIQGFSYEQYF. The CDR3 nucleotides are TGTGCCAGCAGTGAAGTCCTTATTCAGGGCTTCTCCTACGAGCAGTACTTC.